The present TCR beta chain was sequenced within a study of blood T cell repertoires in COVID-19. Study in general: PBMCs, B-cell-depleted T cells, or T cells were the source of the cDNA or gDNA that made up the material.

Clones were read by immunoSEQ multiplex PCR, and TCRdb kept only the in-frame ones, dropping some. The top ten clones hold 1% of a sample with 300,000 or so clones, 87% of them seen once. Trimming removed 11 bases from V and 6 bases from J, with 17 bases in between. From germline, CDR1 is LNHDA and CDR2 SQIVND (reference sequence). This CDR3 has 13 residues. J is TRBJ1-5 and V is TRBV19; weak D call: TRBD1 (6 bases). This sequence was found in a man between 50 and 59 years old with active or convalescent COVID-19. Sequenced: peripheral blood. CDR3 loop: CAGGEGGSQPQHF. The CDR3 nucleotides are TGTGCCGGAGGGGAGGGGGGAAGTCAGCCCCAGCATTTT.